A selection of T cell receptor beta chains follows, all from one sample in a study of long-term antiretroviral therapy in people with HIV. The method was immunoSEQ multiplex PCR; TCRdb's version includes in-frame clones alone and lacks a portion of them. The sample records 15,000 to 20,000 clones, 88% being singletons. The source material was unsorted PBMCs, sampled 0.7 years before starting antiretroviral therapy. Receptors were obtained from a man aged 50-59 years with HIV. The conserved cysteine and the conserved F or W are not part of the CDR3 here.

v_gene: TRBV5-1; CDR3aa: ASSFPGGAGISYNEQF
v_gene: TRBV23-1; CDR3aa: ASSPTNQPQH
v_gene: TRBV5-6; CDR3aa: ASSLRQGAVNYGYT
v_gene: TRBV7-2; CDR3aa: ASSLLAGPVEQY
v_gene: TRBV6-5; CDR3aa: ASRDRAIYEQY
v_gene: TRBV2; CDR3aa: ASRGFYEQY
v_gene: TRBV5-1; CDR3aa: ASSYSQGLNTEAF
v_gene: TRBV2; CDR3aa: ASRRLAGRDEQF
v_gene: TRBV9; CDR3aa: ASSVGLDRGVGRSSPLH
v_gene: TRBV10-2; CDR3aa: ASHSGSGYGYT
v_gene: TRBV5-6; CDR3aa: ASSLASRDNEEY
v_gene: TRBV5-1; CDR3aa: ASSFNLETQY
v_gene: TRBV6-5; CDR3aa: ASSYSLGQGYGYT
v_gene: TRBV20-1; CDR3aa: SARGQPKLF
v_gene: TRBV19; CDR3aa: ASSIEGGDYGYT
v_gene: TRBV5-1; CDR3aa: ASSSGGRGRAGETQY
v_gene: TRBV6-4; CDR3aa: ASSVLSGTGELF
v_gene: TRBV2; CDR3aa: ASSEAVALTGELF
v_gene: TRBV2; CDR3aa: ASRAQVYSNQPQH
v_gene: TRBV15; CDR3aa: ATSTGGVAYEQY
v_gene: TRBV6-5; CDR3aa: ASSYTRGSVSGYT
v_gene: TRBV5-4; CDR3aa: ASSLSTSAHEQY
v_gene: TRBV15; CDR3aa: ATSREGQGHGYT
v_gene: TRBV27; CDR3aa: ASSTRGGGGRDDNQPQH
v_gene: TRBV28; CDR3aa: ASIPVGGNTGELF
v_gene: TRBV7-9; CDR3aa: ASSVMVGGGVVSEQY
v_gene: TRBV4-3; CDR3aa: ASSQSGGVYNEQF